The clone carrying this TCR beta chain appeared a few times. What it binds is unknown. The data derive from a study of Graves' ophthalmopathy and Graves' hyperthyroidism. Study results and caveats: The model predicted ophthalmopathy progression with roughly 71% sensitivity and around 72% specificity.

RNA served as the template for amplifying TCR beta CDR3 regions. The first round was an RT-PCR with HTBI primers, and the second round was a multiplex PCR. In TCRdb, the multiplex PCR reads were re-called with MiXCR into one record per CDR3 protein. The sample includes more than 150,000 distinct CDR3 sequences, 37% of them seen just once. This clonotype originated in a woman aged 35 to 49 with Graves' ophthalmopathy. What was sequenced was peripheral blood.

CDR3 in amino acids: CASSGGSSYEQYF. The CDR3 nucleotides read TGTGCCAGTAGTGGGGGTTCTTCCTACGAGCAGTACTTC. The chain joins TRBV19 to TRBJ2-7; D assignment may be TRBD1 or TRBD2 (5 bases each). The V gene lost 5 bases and the J gene lost 1 base, with 9 bases spanning the gap. The CDR3 contains 13 residues. CDR1 is LNHDA, CDR2 SQIVND, per germline (reference sequence).